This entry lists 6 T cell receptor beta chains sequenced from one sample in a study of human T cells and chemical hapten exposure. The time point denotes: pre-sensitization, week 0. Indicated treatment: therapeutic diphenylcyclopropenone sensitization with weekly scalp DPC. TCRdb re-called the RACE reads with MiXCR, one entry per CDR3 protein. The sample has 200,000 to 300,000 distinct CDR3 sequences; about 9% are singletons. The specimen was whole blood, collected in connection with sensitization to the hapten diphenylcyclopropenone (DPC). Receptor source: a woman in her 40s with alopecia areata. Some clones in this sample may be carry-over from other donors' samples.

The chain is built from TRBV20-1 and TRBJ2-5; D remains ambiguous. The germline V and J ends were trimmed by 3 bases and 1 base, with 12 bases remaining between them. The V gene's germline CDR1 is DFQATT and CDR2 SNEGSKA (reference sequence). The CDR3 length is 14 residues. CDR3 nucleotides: TGCAGTGCTAGGGTTGGGTTTTCCCAAGAGACCCAGTACTTC. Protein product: CSARVGFSQETQYF.

CDR3 in amino acids: CASSQDPVGHLIYGYTF. The CDR3 coding sequence is TGTGCCAGCAGCCAAGATCCCGTGGGACACCTAATCTATGGCTACACCTTC. This chain joins TRBV3-1 and TRBJ1-2; a possible D gene is TRBD1 (6 bases). The CDR3 contains 17 residues. Germline assignment: CDR1 LGHDT and CDR2 YNNKEL (reference sequence). Trimming removed 0 bases at V and 4 bases at J, with 18 bases between.

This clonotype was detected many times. CDR3 loop: CASRDGGYEQYF. Written as DNA, the CDR3 is TGTGCCAGCAGGGACGGGGGTTACGAGCAGTACTTC. The rearrangement links TRBV6-2 or TRBV6-3 to TRBJ2-7; the D gene is possibly TRBD2 (6 bases). The CDR3 consists of 12 residues. Germline-derived CDR1 and CDR2 are MNHEY and SVGEGT. The V end lost 6 bases, the J end lost 4 bases, and 10 bases lay between the germline ends.

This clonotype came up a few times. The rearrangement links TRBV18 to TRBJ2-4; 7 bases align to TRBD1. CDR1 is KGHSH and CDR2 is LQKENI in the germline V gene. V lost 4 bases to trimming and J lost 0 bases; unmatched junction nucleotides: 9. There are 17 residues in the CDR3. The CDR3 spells CASSLSDRTLAKNIQYF. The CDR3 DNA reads TGTGCCAGCTCACTATCGGACAGGACTTTAGCCAAAAACATTCAGTACTTC.

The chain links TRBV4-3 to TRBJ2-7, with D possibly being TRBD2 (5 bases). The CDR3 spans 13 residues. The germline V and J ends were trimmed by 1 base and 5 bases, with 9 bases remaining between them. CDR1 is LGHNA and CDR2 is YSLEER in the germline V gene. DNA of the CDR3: TGCGCCAGCAGCCAAGTACTGCGGGACGAGCAGTACTTC. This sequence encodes CASSQVLRDEQYF.

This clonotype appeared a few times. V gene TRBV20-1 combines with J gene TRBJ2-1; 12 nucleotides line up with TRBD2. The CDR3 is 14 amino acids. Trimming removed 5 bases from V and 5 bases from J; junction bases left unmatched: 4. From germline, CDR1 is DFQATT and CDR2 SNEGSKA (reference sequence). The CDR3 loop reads CSAALAGGNNEQFF. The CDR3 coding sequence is TGCAGTGCTGCCCTAGCGGGAGGGAACAATGAGCAGTTCTTC.